This T cell receptor (beta chain) was identified in a study of blood T cell repertoires in COVID-19. TCRdb's table, derived via immunoSEQ multiplex PCR, lists solely in-frame clones and lacks some. The sample holds about 330,000 clones, approximately 84% seen once. J lost 4 bases, V lost 2 bases, and 10 bases had no gene match. The CDR3 sequence is 16 residues long. Germline V CDR1 and CDR2: KGHSH, LQKENI. This TCR was recovered from a woman in her twenties or thirties who had recovered from COVID-19. The chain couples TRBV18 to TRBJ1-1, with 7 bases matching TRBD1. The sample taken for sequencing was PBMCs or T cells enriched from blood (not recorded which). The CDR3 nucleotides are TGTGCCAGCTCACCAGCAACAGGGGTGGGGAGCACTGAAGCTTTCTTT. Translated: CASSPATGVGSTEAFF.